This passage covers 15 T cell receptor beta chains from one sample sequenced in a study of T-cell reconstitution after alpha-beta-depleted transplantation in children. Preparation of the TCRbeta library used unique molecular identifiers. MiXCR was run by TCRdb on the PCR reads, yielding one entry per CDR3 protein. There are 200,000 to 300,000 distinct CDR3 sequences in the sample; about 12% occur only once, and approximately 2.9% lies in the top ten. The input for sequencing was PBMCs from the stem cell graft donor, taken from the stem cell graft. The receptors were sampled from a human donor who donated a stem cell graft to a child with acute lymphoblastic leukemia.

CDR3 in amino acids: CASSVGTPTGELFF. In nucleotides, the CDR3 is TGTGCCAGCAGCGTCGGGACACCCACCGGGGAGCTGTTTTTT. The chain has TRBV5-5 and TRBJ2-2; D may be TRBD1 (6 bases). Germline values: CDR1 SGHKS, CDR2 YYEKEE (reference sequence). With 4 bases removed from V and 4 bases from J, the gap between germline ends came to 11 bases. The length of the CDR3 is 14 residues.

This clonotype appeared many times. J is TRBJ2-3 and V is TRBV28; TRBD1 aligns across 10 bases. CDR3 size: 18 residues. V trimming: 4 bases; J trimming: 2 bases; junction bases outside the gene matches: 12. The germline CDR1 and CDR2 sequences are MDHEN and SYDVKM. The CDR3 DNA sequence: TGTGCCAGCAGTTCGAAGAAGTCGGACAGGGGGTACACAGATACGCAGTATTTT. This encodes CASSSKKSDRGYTDTQYF. Complete variable domain (other parts from reference TRBV28 and TRBJ2-3): DVKVTQSSRYLVKRTGEKVFLECVQDMDHENMFWYRQDPGLGLRLIYFSYDVKMKEKGDIPEGYSVSREKKERFSLILESASTNQTSMYLCASSSKKSDRGYTDTQYFGPGTRLTVL.

This clonotype was seen ten or more times. The chain has TRBV27 and TRBJ1-2; tentatively, D is TRBD1 (6 bases). CDR3 length equals 15 residues. Per the germline V gene, CDR1 is MNHEY and CDR2 is SMNVEV (reference sequence). Trimming left V 6 bases short and J 6 bases short, with 20 bases between. DNA for the CDR3: TGTGCCAGCAGACCTGAAGGGGGGACGGTAGATGGCTACACCTTC. Amino acid sequence: CASRPEGGTVDGYTF.

This clonotype was seen many times. The chain has TRBV27 and TRBJ1-2; 8 bases are shared with TRBD1. CDR1 and CDR2 (germline): MNHEY, SMNVEV (reference sequence). J was trimmed by 0 bases and V by 6 bases; bases with no gene match: 3. CDR3 length: 14 residues. CDR3 coding DNA: TGTGCCAGCAGCGGGGACAGGACTAACTATGGCTACACCTTC. Amino acids: CASSGDRTNYGYTF.

The chain has TRBV2 and TRBJ2-7; 12 bases fit TRBD2. Trimming removed 3 bases from V and 4 bases from J; junction bases left unmatched: 7. Looked up from germline, CDR1 is SNHLY and CDR2 is FYNNEI. The CDR3 contains 16 residues. CDR3 residues: CASSEGSGLAGYEQYF. The DNA of the CDR3 is TGTGCCAGCAGTGAGGGCTCCGGACTAGCGGGGTACGAGCAGTACTTC.

This clonotype was recorded many times. The chain has TRBV5-1 and TRBJ2-7; the match to TRBD1 covers 7 bases. The CDR3 loop spans 15 amino acids. Germline values: CDR1 SGHRS, CDR2 YFSETQ. V was clipped by 0 bases and J by 4 bases; unmatched bases: 7. The CDR3 spells CASSLGTGTWYEQYF. The DNA for the CDR3 is TGCGCCAGCAGCTTGGGGACAGGAACGTGGTACGAGCAGTACTTC.

V gene TRBV7-6 combines with J gene TRBJ2-7; D gene ambiguous. This CDR3 spans 13 amino acids. Trimming stripped 5 bases from V and 6 bases from J, with 14 bases between. The germline CDR1 and CDR2 sequences are SGHVS and FNYEAQ. CDR3: CASSPALQGEQYF. CDR3 coding DNA: TGTGCCAGCAGCCCCGCCCTACAAGGCGAGCAGTACTTC.

This clonotype was counted at least ten times. The chain has TRBV4-3 and TRBJ2-3; D remains ambiguous. This CDR3 is built from 14 residues. V was cut by 5 bases and J by 1 base, with 10 bases left in between. Germline assignment: CDR1 LGHNA and CDR2 YSLEER. The CDR3 protein is CASSLTPGTDTQYF. The CDR3 DNA reads as TGCGCCAGCAGCTTAACACCGGGCACAGATACGCAGTATTTT.

This clonotype was observed many times. The rearrangement uses TRBV25-1 and TRBJ2-1; D is uncertain. Germline lookup yields CDR1 MGHDK and CDR2 SYGVNS. V was trimmed by 4 bases and J by 4 bases, leaving 8 bases between them. This CDR3 is built from 13 residues. DNA for the CDR3: TGTGCCAGCAGTGCGTATGGTTACAATGAGCAGTTCTTC. This gives the protein CASSAYGYNEQFF.

Written as DNA, the CDR3 is TGTGCCAGCAGCCAGTCCATCCAGGACTCCCCCCTCGATACGCAGTATTTT. Residues: CASSQSIQDSPLDTQYF. This sequence joins TRBV4-2 and TRBJ2-3, with a weak D call TRBD2 (5 bases). The CDR3 runs to 17 residues. Trimming took 3 bases from V and 6 from J, leaving 22 bases between them. CDR1 and CDR2 (germline): LGHNA, YNFKEQ.

As concerns this clonotype: This could be a read error, since a much larger clone is one nucleotide away. This chain joins TRBV11-2 and TRBJ2-5; D not resolved. Germline CDR1 SGHAT, CDR2 FQNNGV. V was clipped by 8 bases and J by 6 bases, with 10 bases between them. The CDR3 totals 11 residues. The CDR3 region is CASGSAQTQYF. CDR3 bases: TGTGCCAGCGGCTCGGCCCAGACCCAGTACTTC.

The sample holds many counts of this clonotype. V gene TRBV7-2 combines with J gene TRBJ2-7; TRBD2 might be the D (6 bases). Germline V gene data show CDR1 as SGHTA and CDR2 as FQGNSA. This CDR3 has 12 residues. The V end lost 5 bases, the J end lost 8 bases, and 13 bases lay between the germline ends. The CDR3 loop is CASSPGGSKQYF. The CDR3 DNA sequence: TGTGCCAGCAGCCCCGGAGGGTCGAAGCAGTACTTC.

This clonotype was picked up many times. The V call is TRBV24-1, the J call TRBJ1-2, with D uncertain. The germline V gene has CDR1 KGHDR and CDR2 SFDVKD. V shed 3 bases and J shed 4 bases, with 17 bases lying between them. The CDR3 consists of 16 residues. The CDR3 region is CATSDASRGRVYGYTF. The CDR3 region has the DNA TGTGCCACCAGTGATGCGAGTAGAGGGCGCGTCTATGGCTACACCTTC.

V is TRBV4-3 and J is TRBJ2-3; TRBD2 matches at 7 bases. Germline trimming cut 4 bases from V and 2 bases from J; bases unmatched to any gene: 6. The CDR3 runs 15 residues. From germline, CDR1 is LGHNA and CDR2 YSLEER. CDR3 residues: CASSPGGLHTDTQYF. The CDR3 DNA is TGCGCCAGCAGCCCGGGAGGCCTTCACACAGATACGCAGTATTTT.

This clonotype appeared many times. The chain carries TRBV7-9 and TRBJ1-1; 9 positions match TRBD1. The ends lost 6 bases at V and 5 bases at J; junction bases unmatched: 10. CDR1 is SEHNR, CDR2 FQNEAQ, per germline (reference sequence). The CDR3 runs 15 residues. CDR3 nucleotides: TGTGCCAGCAGTCCGCTCGACAGGGGGAAGACTGAAGCTTTCTTT. It codes for CASSPLDRGKTEAFF.